Below, one T cell receptor (beta chain) is given with its context. The record originates from a study of blood T cell repertoires in COVID-19. In the study overall: PBMCs, B-cell-depleted T cells, or T cells provided the cDNA or gDNA that made up the material.

Germline-derived CDR1 and CDR2 are SGHTA and FQGTGA. The ends lost 5 bases at V and 2 bases at J; junction bases unmatched: 9. The length of the CDR3 is 16 residues. Under the authors' procedure: Researchers report that nucleated cell counts were estimated from reference gene primer amplification. TCRdb's copy holds only in-frame clones and misses some; the assay was immunoSEQ multiplex PCR. Clone size and the V and J calls come from that table; the DNA yielded D and trimming. This table holds 25,000 to 30,000 clones, roughly 93% found once. One Seattle source followed patients from active infection through their disease course.

Source material: peripheral blood. This clonotype originated in a woman in her 70s with COVID-19, enrolled during active disease. The chain is built from TRBV7-3 and TRBJ2-7; TRBD1 agrees at 10 bases. The CDR3 region has the DNA TGTGCCAGCAGCCAACAGAGACAGGGGGCCCCCTACGAGCAGTACTTC. Protein: CASSQQRQGAPYEQYF.